The 18 T cell receptor beta chains below were found in one sample sequenced in a study of control samples from healthy donors and cancer patients. TCRdb's copy holds only in-frame clones and misses some; the assay was immunoSEQ multiplex PCR. The sample has about 130,000 clones; approximately 92% are singletons. Sequencing used blood. The source is a woman between 45 and 65 years old in good health.

The V gene is TRBV30, the J gene TRBJ2-7; 8 positions match TRBD1. CDR3 length: 14 amino acids. J was trimmed by 4 bases and V by 2 bases; bases with no gene match: 7. CDR1 and CDR2 (germline): GTSNPN, SVGIG (reference sequence). The CDR3 sequence is CAWSRQGAGYEQYF. CDR3 bases: TGTGCCTGGAGTCGGCAGGGGGCGGGGTACGAGCAGTACTTC.

This clone showed up just once. The chain has TRBV15 and TRBJ2-3; D remains ambiguous. Germline CDR1 reads LNHNV; CDR2 reads YYDKDF (reference sequence). V lost 5 bases to trimming and J lost 10 bases, with 13 bases between them. The CDR3 is made up of 12 amino acids. The CDR3 loop reads CATSAAVGAQYF. Written as DNA, the CDR3 is TGTGCCACCAGCGCGGCCGTCGGCGCGCAGTATTTT. Full variable domain (outside the CDR3, taken from reference TRBV15 and TRBJ2-3): DAMVIQNPRYQVTQFGKPVTLSCSQTLNHNVMYWYQQKSSQAPKLLFHYYDKDFNNEADTPDNFQSRRPNTSFCFLDIRSPGLGDTAMYLCATSAAVGAQYFGPGTRLTVL.

This chain uses TRBV5-4 with TRBJ2-1; 9 bases agree with TRBD1. J was trimmed by 6 bases and V by 3 bases; bases with no gene match: 7. Germline V lookup: CDR1 SGHNT, CDR2 YYREEE (reference sequence). There are 15 residues in the CDR3. CDR3 sequence (DNA): TGTGCCAGCAGCTCCCGGGACAGGGTTGCCAATGAGCAGTTCTTC. Translated, it gives CASSSRDRVANEQFF.

This clone has only one observation. The V and J genes are TRBV12-3 or TRBV12-4 and TRBJ1-1; D is unresolved. The CDR3 length is 13 residues. Between the trimmed V and J ends, which lost 5 bases and 1 base, there was a span of 8 bases. The CDR3 region has the DNA TGTGCCAGCAGTGGTCTTGGGAACACTGAAGCTTTCTTT. Protein product: CASSGLGNTEAFF.

The chain has TRBV27 and TRBJ2-1; TRBD1 might be the D (6 bases). Trimming shortened V by 3 bases and J by 0 bases, and 15 bases separated the two germline ends. This CDR3 is built from 17 residues. From germline, CDR1 is MNHEY and CDR2 SMNVEV (reference sequence). The chain's CDR3 is CASSFFLRQDSYNEQFF. CDR3 sequence (DNA): TGTGCCAGCAGTTTCTTCCTGAGACAGGACTCCTACAATGAGCAGTTCTTC.

The chain links TRBV4-2 to TRBJ1-5; a possible D gene is TRBD1 (6 bases). CDR1 is LGHNA, CDR2 YNFKEQ, per germline. This CDR3 comprises 16 residues. The ends were cut back, 0 bases at V and 5 bases at J, with 14 bases in the middle. In DNA form, the CDR3 reads TGTGCCAGCAGCCAAGAGGCGGGACAAGTATATCAGCCCCAGCATTTT. It encodes CASSQEAGQVYQPQHF.

This clone was recorded once. The genes are TRBV28 and TRBJ2-3; 13 bases are shared with TRBD2. Germline lookup yields CDR1 MDHEN and CDR2 SYDVKM. J gave up 2 bases and V 5 bases, and 4 bases lay outside the gene matches. This CDR3 region has 16 residues. The CDR3 DNA reads TGTGCCAGCAGTCTTACTAGCGGGAGGGCCACAGATACGCAGTATTTT. Its translation is CASSLTSGRATDTQYF.

The chain has TRBV19 and TRBJ2-7; 10 nucleotides line up with TRBD2. The CDR3 is made up of 14 amino acids. The V gene end was trimmed by 6 bases and the J gene end by 5 bases; junction bases not matched to a gene: 7. Germline V gene data show CDR1 as LNHDA and CDR2 as SQIVND (reference sequence). CDR3 DNA: TGTGCCAGTAGCCCGACTAGCGGGTTCGACGAGCAGTACTTC. Its protein is CASSPTSGFDEQYF.

The chain has TRBV7-9 and TRBJ1-1, with a tentative D call TRBD1 (5 bases). Germline CDR1 reads SEHNR; CDR2 reads FQNEAQ (reference sequence). Deletions cut 5 bases from V and 1 base from J, with 14 bases between. This CDR3 contains 15 residues. The CDR3 sequence is CASSPSFGANTEAFF. The CDR3 bases are TGTGCCAGCAGCCCCTCCTTTGGGGCGAACACTGAAGCTTTCTTT.

J is TRBJ1-5 and V is TRBV4-1; TRBD1 aligns across 8 bases. Trimming removed 2 bases from V and 2 bases from J; junction bases left unmatched: 8. The germline CDR1 and CDR2 sequences are MGHRA and YSYEKL. The CDR3 spans 17 residues. The chain's CDR3 is CASSQLTGVVGNQPQHF. The CDR3 nucleotides read TGCGCCAGCAGCCAATTGACAGGGGTGGTGGGCAATCAGCCCCAGCATTTT.

This clone was observed a handful of times. The chain employs TRBV3-1 (or the pseudogene TRBV3-2) and TRBJ2-7; D remains ambiguous. The CDR3 is 13 amino acids. The germline gives CDR1 LGHDT, CDR2 YNNKEL (reference sequence). V was clipped by 1 base and J by 6 bases, with 10 bases between them. DNA of the CDR3: TGTGCCAGCAGCCAAGTACAAGACGGCGAGCAGTACTTC. Translated: CASSQVQDGEQYF.

V gene TRBV19 combines with J gene TRBJ1-4; D not certain. Germline V gives CDR1 LNHDA, CDR2 SQIVND (reference sequence). The CDR3 covers 14 residues. Deletions cut 8 bases from V and 5 bases from J, with 15 bases between. CDR3 nucleotides: TGTGCCAGTCACTCGGTAGCTTCCAATGAAAAACTGTTTTTT. Residues: CASHSVASNEKLFF. The whole variable domain, remainder taken from reference TRBV19 and TRBJ1-4, is DGGITQSPKYLFRKEGQNVTLSCEQNLNHDAMYWYRQDPGQGLRLIYYSQIVNDFQKGDIAEGYSVSREKKESFPLTVTSAQKNPTAFYLCASHSVASNEKLFFGSGTQLSVL.

The rearrangement uses TRBV5-6 and TRBJ2-1; the match to TRBD2 covers 8 bases. The V gene's germline CDR1 is SGHDT and CDR2 YYEEEE. With 3 bases clipped from V and 4 bases from J, the junction kept 6 bases outside the gene matches. The CDR3 totals 15 residues. CDR3: CASSYMTSAYNEQFF. As DNA, the CDR3 is TGTGCCAGCAGCTACATGACTAGCGCTTACAATGAGCAGTTCTTC.

The gene calls are TRBV11-2 and TRBJ2-5, with 11 bases lining up with TRBD2. The CDR3 extends over 16 amino acids. The germline gives CDR1 SGHAT, CDR2 FQNNGV. The J segment lost 4 bases and the V segment lost 4 bases, leaving 8 bases of the junction unmatched. DNA of the CDR3: TGTGCCAGCAGCTCTAGCGGGAGGCAAGTTGGAGAGACCCAGTACTTC. It yields the protein CASSSSGRQVGETQYF. Full variable domain (remainder filled in from reference TRBV11-2 and TRBJ2-5): EAGVAQSPRYKIIEKRQSVAFWCNPISGHATLYWYQQILGQGPKLLIQFQNNGVVDDSQLPKDRFSAERLKGVDSTLKIQPAKLEDSAVYLCASSSSGRQVGETQYFGPGTRLLVL.

This clone came up once. V and J are TRBV5-8 and TRBJ1-6; D gene unclear. CDR3 length: 14 amino acids. The ends were cut back, 2 bases at V and 10 bases at J, with 13 bases in the middle. Germline V gene data show CDR1 as SGHTS and CDR2 as YDEGEE. CDR3 region: CASSLGPTGSPLHF. CDR3 coding DNA: TGTGCCAGCAGCTTAGGGCCGACGGGATCACCCCTCCACTTT.

The chain is built from TRBV4-1 and TRBJ1-2; D is perhaps TRBD1 (5 bases). The length of the CDR3 is 11 residues. Germline V lookup: CDR1 MGHRA, CDR2 YSYEKL. Trimming removed 11 bases from V and 4 bases from J, with 11 bases in between. The CDR3 loop is CASGGSYGYTF. The CDR3 bases are TGCGCCTCCGGGGGGAGCTATGGCTACACCTTC.

The V call is TRBV18, the J call TRBJ1-2; 9 bases fit TRBD1. The ends lost 3 bases at V and 6 bases at J; junction bases unmatched: 2. The germline CDR1 and CDR2 sequences are KGHSH and LQKENI. The CDR3 loop spans 13 amino acids. The CDR3 protein is CASSPRQGDGYTF. CDR3 nucleotide sequence: TGTGCCAGCTCACCCCGACAGGGGGATGGCTACACCTTC.

The chain employs TRBV29-1 and TRBJ2-2; D is uncertain. Germline CDR1 reads SQVTM; CDR2 reads ANQGSEA. Deletions cut 2 bases from V and 3 bases from J, with 4 bases between. The CDR3 consists of 12 residues. The CDR3 region is CSVERYTGELFF. In nucleotides, the CDR3 is TGCAGCGTTGAAAGGTACACCGGGGAGCTGTTTTTT.